Following are 29 T cell receptor beta chains from one sample sequenced in a study of regulatory and conventional T cells in RAG deficiency. Sequenced by immunoSEQ multiplex PCR; TCRdb stores in-frame clones only, minus some. The sample has 6,000 to 8,500 clones, around 80% seen once. This sample also appeared in a second study, on regulatory T cells. From that report: Amplification used 52 TRBV primers and 13 TRBJ primers.

Source material: CD8+ T cells sorted from blood. These receptor sequences come from a human donor in good health.

This chain links TRBV14 with TRBJ1-1; no definite D call. Trimming removed 4 bases at V and 0 bases at J, with 9 bases between. The CDR3 extends over 14 amino acids. Germline assignment: CDR1 SGHDN and CDR2 FVKESK. The CDR3 protein is CASSLGRVNTEAFF. The DNA of the CDR3 is TGTGCCAGCAGCCTCGGACGTGTGAACACTGAAGCTTTCTTT.

The chain has TRBV7-8 and TRBJ1-2; weak D call: TRBD1 (5 bases). The V end was cut by 5 bases, the J end by 0 bases, with 16 bases between. The CDR3 has 16 residues. CDR1 and CDR2 (germline): SGHVS, FQNEAQ. The DNA for the CDR3 is TGTGCCAGCAGCCTGGAGGGATCGGGGCCTAACTATGGCTACACCTTC. Amino acid sequence: CASSLEGSGPNYGYTF.

This CDR3 is CASSGDSYGYTF. As DNA, the CDR3 is TGTGCCAGCAGCGGGGACAGCTATGGCTACACCTTC. V is TRBV9 and J is TRBJ1-2; TRBD1 agrees at 7 bases. Germline trimming cut 3 bases from V and 4 bases from J; bases unmatched to any gene: 0. Germline CDR1 SGDLS, CDR2 YYNGEE. This CDR3 is 12 amino acids long.

This clone was counted a few times. This chain uses TRBV13 with TRBJ2-1; a weak D match, TRBD1 (5 bases). The CDR3 covers 12 residues. CDR1 is PRHDT and CDR2 is FYEKMQ in the germline V gene (reference sequence). Trimming took off 2 bases at V and 10 bases at J, with 9 bases between the two ends. The CDR3 bases are TGTGCCAGCAGCTTATTGACAGAAGAGCAGTTCTTC. It encodes CASSLLTEEQFF.

In this sample, this clone turned up once. The chain uses TRBV11-3 and TRBJ2-1; TRBD2 agrees at 13 bases. V dropped 4 bases and J dropped 8; count of bases not matched to a gene: 5. Germline assignment: CDR1 SGHNT and CDR2 YENEEA. The CDR3 has 15 amino acids. Written as DNA, the CDR3 is TGTGCCAGCAGCTCACCGGGACTAGCGGGACATGAGCAGTTCTTC. This gives the protein CASSSPGLAGHEQFF.

The chain recombines TRBV7-6 with TRBJ2-5; 12 nucleotides align to TRBD2. Unmatched junction bases numbered 6, after V lost 2 bases and J lost 5 bases. Germline CDR1 and CDR2: SGHVS and FNYEAQ. This CDR3 contains 16 residues. The CDR3 sequence: CASSLTSGGPLETQYF. The CDR3, as DNA: TGTGCCAGCAGCTTAACTAGCGGGGGGCCCCTGGAGACCCAGTACTTC.

The chain joins TRBV4-2 to TRBJ2-1, with D uncertain. Trimming removed 4 bases at V and 2 bases at J, with 9 bases between. From germline, CDR1 is LGHNA and CDR2 YNFKEQ. This CDR3 spans 14 amino acids. As DNA, the CDR3 is TGTGCCAGCAGCCGCAGACGGACCTACAATGAGCAGTTCTTC. It encodes CASSRRRTYNEQFF.

This sequence joins TRBV7-3 and TRBJ2-7; no reliable D call. Trimming stripped 5 bases from V and 3 bases from J, with 5 bases between. CDR1 SGHTA and CDR2 FQGTGA come from the germline V gene. The CDR3 loop spans 11 amino acids. The DNA of the CDR3 is TGTGCCAGCAGCCCGCACTACGAGCAGTACTTC. Protein: CASSPHYEQYF.

This clone was detected only once. CDR3 nucleotides: TGTGCTAGTGGTTTCCTCACCGGGACAGGGGCCTCGGGGGACATGAACACTGAAGCTTTCTTT. This gives the protein CASGFLTGTGASGDMNTEAFF. The chain joins TRBV12-5 to TRBJ1-1; TRBD1 matches 10 bases. V shed 3 bases and J 0 bases; nucleotides not matched to a gene: 19. The CDR3 is 21 amino acids. Looked up from germline, CDR1 is LGHNT and CDR2 is FRNRAP.

This clone was seen a handful of times. The V call is TRBV9, the J call TRBJ2-1; 7 positions match TRBD2. The CDR3 loop spans 18 amino acids. The germline V gene encodes CDR1 SGDLS and CDR2 YYNGEE. Trimming cost V 0 bases and J 5 bases; bases outside gene matches: 14. The CDR3 DNA is TGTGCCAGCAGCGTAGCGTGGTCGGGGGGAGGAAAACACAATGAGCAGTTCTTC. This translates into CASSVAWSGGGKHNEQFF.

In this sample, this clone turned up a few times. J is TRBJ1-1 and V is TRBV12-5; the D is unclear. Germline lookup yields CDR1 LGHNT and CDR2 FRNRAP. Trimming removed 3 bases at V and 2 bases at J, with 1 base between. The CDR3 runs 11 residues. The CDR3 sequence is CASGLNTEAFF. The DNA of the CDR3 is TGTGCTAGTGGTTTAAACACTGAAGCTTTCTTT.

The V and J genes are TRBV6-5 and TRBJ1-2; D perhaps matches TRBD1 (6 bases). Germline loops: CDR1 MNHEY, CDR2 SVGAGI. Deletions cut 6 bases from V and 4 bases from J, with 18 bases between. The CDR3 covers 15 residues. For the CDR3, the DNA is TGTGCCAGCAGACCCCCCGGCGGGGGCCTCTATGGCTACACCTTC. As protein: CASRPPGGGLYGYTF.

The chain recombines TRBV9 with TRBJ2-3, with D possibly TRBD2 on 6 matching bases. This CDR3 comprises 16 residues. Germline assignment: CDR1 SGDLS and CDR2 YYNGEE. V was trimmed by 3 bases and J by 4 bases, leaving 18 bases between them. For the CDR3, the DNA is TGTGCCAGCAGCGACCGGGACTCCCCTCCCGCAGATACGCAGTATTTT. This codes for CASSDRDSPPADTQYF.

The chain carries TRBV27 and TRBJ1-5; TRBD1 matches at 9 bases. This CDR3 has 14 residues. V lost 6 bases to trimming and J lost 4 bases; unmatched junction nucleotides: 4. CDR1 is MNHEY and CDR2 is SMNVEV in the germline V gene (reference sequence). CDR3 residues: CASSLGTGNQPQHF. CDR3 in DNA: TGTGCCAGCAGCCTCGGGACAGGGAATCAGCCCCAGCATTTT.

This rearrangement joins TRBV7-9 to TRBJ2-1; 12 bases fit TRBD2. The CDR3 runs 16 residues. Germline V CDR1 and CDR2: SEHNR, FQNEAQ (reference sequence). Trimming took 5 bases from V and 7 from J; bases not matched to a gene: 9. The CDR3 DNA reads as TGTGCCAGCAGCATGCCTAGCGGGGGGGCCGGGAATGAGCAGTTCTTC. Protein product: CASSMPSGGAGNEQFF.

The V gene is TRBV29-1, the J gene TRBJ2-7, with TRBD2 identical over 8 bases. The CDR3 loop spans 12 amino acids. J was trimmed by 1 base and V by 6 bases; bases with no gene match: 2. The germline gives CDR1 SQVTM, CDR2 ANQGSEA. The CDR3 DNA sequence: TGCAGCGTGCGCGGGGGGTCCTACGAGCAGTACTTC. Translation gives CSVRGGSYEQYF.

This chain uses TRBV5-3 with TRBJ1-2, with TRBD1 matching 11 bases. TRBV5-3 is filed as an ORF, its function uncertain. This CDR3 contains 17 residues. Trimming at V came to 1 base and at J to 5 bases, leaving 10 bases not matched to a gene. The CDR3 DNA sequence: TGTGCCAGAAGCTTGACGGGACAGGGGGTTACCCCGTATGGCTACACCTTC. It is translated as CARSLTGQGVTPYGYTF.

The chain links TRBV19 to TRBJ2-5, with D perhaps TRBD2 (5 bases). CDR1 and CDR2 (germline): LNHDA, SQIVND (reference sequence). This CDR3 is 14 amino acids long. Between the trimmed V and J ends, which lost 5 bases and 7 bases, there was a span of 17 bases. CDR3 bases: TGTGCCAGTAGTGGGCGACTATTTGGAGGGACCCAGTACTTC. Translation gives CASSGRLFGGTQYF. Combining the CDR3 with reference TRBV19 and TRBJ2-5 gives the whole variable domain DGGITQSPKYLFRKEGQNVTLSCEQNLNHDAMYWYRQDPGQGLRLIYYSQIVNDFQKGDIAEGYSVSREKKESFPLTVTSAQKNPTAFYLCASSGRLFGGTQYFGPGTRLLVL.

This rearrangement joins TRBV7-9 to TRBJ2-3, with D hard to call. Per germline, CDR1 SEHNR and CDR2 FQNEAQ (reference sequence). The CDR3 sequence is 12 residues long. Trimming shortened V by 5 bases and J by 6 bases, and 9 bases separated the two germline ends. The CDR3 DNA reads as TGTGCCAGCAGCCCGGGCCAGGATACGCAGTATTTT. It yields the protein CASSPGQDTQYF.

The chain joins TRBV27 to TRBJ2-7, with 7 positions matching TRBD1. CDR1 and CDR2 from the germline V gene are MNHEY and SMNVEV (reference sequence). This CDR3 region has 17 residues. J was trimmed by 5 bases and V by 5 bases; bases with no gene match: 18. In DNA form, the CDR3 reads TGTGCCAGCAGTCCATATCCCGGAACAGGGGCTGGTAACGAGCAGTACTTC. Amino acids: CASSPYPGTGAGNEQYF.

The CDR3 here is CASRTGTGAGYTF. CDR3 DNA sequence: TGTGCCAGCAGGACCGGGACAGGGGCTGGCTACACCTTC. The chain joins TRBV9 to TRBJ1-2; the match to TRBD1 covers 10 bases. J gave up 7 bases and V 5 bases, and 5 bases lay outside the gene matches. Germline CDR1 reads SGDLS; CDR2 reads YYNGEE. The CDR3 contains 13 residues.

The rearrangement uses TRBV5-1 and TRBJ1-2; TRBD1 is a possible D gene (5 bases). The CDR3 has 17 amino acids. Between the trimmed V and J ends, which lost 0 bases and 0 bases, there was a span of 15 bases. CDR1 and CDR2 from the germline V gene are SGHRS and YFSETQ. For the CDR3, the DNA is TGCGCCAGCAGCTTGGACCCATGGGGGATTTCTAACTATGGCTACACCTTC. It is translated as CASSLDPWGISNYGYTF.

The chain couples TRBV7-9 to TRBJ1-5; D is unclear. The CDR3 covers 14 residues. Between the trimmed V and J ends, which lost 0 bases and 5 bases, there was a span of 8 bases. Germline V gene sequence: CDR1 SEHNR, CDR2 FQNEAQ (reference sequence). CDR3 residues: CASSLASDDQPQHF. The CDR3 nucleotides are TGTGCCAGCAGCTTAGCTAGTGATGATCAGCCCCAGCATTTT.

A few counts support this clone. Sequence at one end of the junction differs from germline and may be a read error. The chain recombines TRBV5-1 with TRBJ1-2; D gene unclear. Germline V gene data show CDR1 as SGHRS and CDR2 as YFSETQ. This CDR3 spans 12 amino acids. CDR3 DNA sequence: TGCGCCAGCAGCTTGGGATTGTTCTTTACGTCCTTC. Translation gives CASSLGLFFTSF.

This rearrangement joins TRBV5-1 to TRBJ2-7, with TRBD1 matching over 10 bases. V was clipped by 3 bases and J by 2 bases; unmatched bases: 5. Germline CDR1 reads SGHRS; CDR2 reads YFSETQ. This CDR3 is 15 amino acids long. CDR3 in DNA: TGCGCCAGCAGCTCTAGACAGGGGGCGACCTACGAGCAGTACTTC. Translation: CASSSRQGATYEQYF.

The chain links TRBV19 to TRBJ2-7; no definite D call. The CDR3 length is 13 residues. The germline V gene encodes CDR1 LNHDA and CDR2 SQIVND (reference sequence). V lost 5 bases, J lost 2 bases, and 10 bases lay in between. CDR3 region: CASSPTEAYEQYF. In DNA form, the CDR3 reads TGTGCCAGTAGTCCGACGGAAGCCTACGAGCAGTACTTC.

The chain recombines TRBV7-6 with TRBJ1-3, with D unclear. CDR3 length equals 18 residues. V lost 5 bases to trimming and J lost 0 bases, with 20 bases between them. From germline, CDR1 is SGHVS and CDR2 FNYEAQ. The CDR3 sequence: CASSPFGSSAISGNTIYF. In nucleotides, the CDR3 is TGTGCCAGCAGCCCCTTCGGCTCGTCTGCGATCTCTGGAAACACCATATATTTT.

The rearrangement joins TRBV7-8 to TRBJ2-3; the D gene is possibly TRBD2 (6 bases). The V gene lost 3 bases and the J gene lost 4 bases, with 11 bases spanning the gap. This CDR3 has 14 amino acids. In germline, CDR1 is SGHVS, CDR2 FQNEAQ. The DNA for the CDR3 is TGTGCCAGCAGCTTGGACCCTAGCGCAGATACGCAGTATTTT. This gives the protein CASSLDPSADTQYF. Based on the CDR3 plus reference TRBV7-8 and TRBJ2-3, the full variable domain is GAGVSQSPRYKVAKRGQDVALRCDPISGHVSLFWYQQALGQGPEFLTYFQNEAQLDKSGLPSDRFFAERPEGSVSTLKIQRTQQEDSAVYLCASSLDPSADTQYFGPGTRLTVL.

The chain recombines TRBV5-6 with TRBJ2-7, with D possibly matching TRBD2 (5 bases). The CDR3 has 17 amino acids. V shed 5 bases and J shed 5 bases, with 26 bases lying between them. Germline-derived CDR1 and CDR2 are SGHDT and YYEEEE. CDR3 in amino acids: CASRAGTDTSPGDEQYF. CDR3 in DNA: TGTGCCAGCAGGGCGGGTACGGATACGTCCCCTGGAGACGAGCAGTACTTC.